This TCR beta chain is from a study of identical twins. Each donor (without exception) was a healthy Caucasian. TCRdb passed the 5' RACE reads through MiXCR, listing each CDR3 protein once. The table lists 1.5 million to 2 million distinct CDR3 sequences, roughly 35% of them singletons. Regarding this clonotype: The antigen is not known.

Study results and limitations: Memory repertoires lacked the insertion deficit that abundant cord blood beta clonotypes showed. Among beta out-of-frame sequences, excess sharing between twins appeared weaker.

This TCR was recovered from a newborn girl in good health. Sequences were obtained from cord blood.

The CDR3 loop is CASTSDSVYGYTF. The CDR3 DNA reads as TGTGCCAGCACCTCTGACAGCGTCTATGGCTACACCTTC. The chain carries TRBV28 and TRBJ1-2, with a possible D match to TRBD1 (5 bases). Per germline, CDR1 MDHEN and CDR2 SYDVKM. Trimming removed 7 bases from V and 4 bases from J, with 13 bases in between. This CDR3 comprises 13 residues.